The entry that follows covers one T cell receptor (beta chain) sequence. Authors' processing steps: Reference gene primer amplification in the assay estimated nucleated cell counts. The repertoire was sequenced with immunoSEQ multiplex PCR; TCRdb's copy has only in-frame clones and lacks some. The V and J calls and the clone size are those of that table, but D and trimming were determined from the DNA. Here the sample spans 150,000 to 200,000 clones, roughly 80% being singletons. This entry belongs to a study of blood T cell repertoires in COVID-19. The CDR3 covers 16 residues. CDR1 DFQATT and CDR2 SNEGSKA come from the germline V gene (reference sequence). V was trimmed by 3 bases and J by 4 bases, leaving 21 bases between them.

This receptor was taken from a woman in her twenties or thirties with acute or convalescent COVID-19. The chain carries TRBV20-1 and TRBJ1-1; D unresolved. The sample taken for sequencing was peripheral blood. CDR3 region: CSASLRPVVIGTEAFF. DNA for the CDR3: TGCAGTGCTAGTTTGAGGCCAGTAGTTATTGGCACTGAAGCTTTCTTT.